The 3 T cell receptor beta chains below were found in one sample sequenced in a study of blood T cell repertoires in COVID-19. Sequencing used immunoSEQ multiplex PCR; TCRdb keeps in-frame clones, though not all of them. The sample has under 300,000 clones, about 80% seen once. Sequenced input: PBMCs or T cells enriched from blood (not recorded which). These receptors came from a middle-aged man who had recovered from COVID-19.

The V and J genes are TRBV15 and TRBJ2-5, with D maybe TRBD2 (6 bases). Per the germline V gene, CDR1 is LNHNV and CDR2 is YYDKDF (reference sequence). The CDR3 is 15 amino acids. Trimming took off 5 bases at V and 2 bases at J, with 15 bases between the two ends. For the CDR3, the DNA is TGTGCCACCAGCGCTAGGCGGGATTTACAAGAGACCCAGTACTTC. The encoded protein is CATSARRDLQETQYF.

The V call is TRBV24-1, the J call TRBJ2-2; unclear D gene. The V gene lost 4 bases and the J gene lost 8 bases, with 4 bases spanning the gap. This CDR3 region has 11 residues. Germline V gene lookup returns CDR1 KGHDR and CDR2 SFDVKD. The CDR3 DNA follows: TGTGCCACCAGTGAGAGTGGGGAGCTGTTTTTT. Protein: CATSESGELFF.

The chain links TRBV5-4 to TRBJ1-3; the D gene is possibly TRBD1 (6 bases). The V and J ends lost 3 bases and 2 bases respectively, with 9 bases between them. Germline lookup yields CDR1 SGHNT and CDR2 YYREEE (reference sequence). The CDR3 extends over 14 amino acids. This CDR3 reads CASSSRGAGNTIYF. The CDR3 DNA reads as TGTGCCAGCAGCTCCAGGGGAGCTGGAAACACCATATATTTT.